This TCR beta chain was recovered during a study of T cell responses to AZD1222 COVID-19 vaccine. Broader study findings: Following two doses of AZD1222, Spike-specific TCR breadth and depth rose. Baseline serology detected seropositivity in only 6 or 7 AZD1222 recipients. Females made up more of the donors, who were largely white British, and clonal diversity may have come out too low. Regions 160-218 and 743-854 dominated among vaccine-associated CD4 TCRs spanning spike.

On this clone: No antigen is known for it.

Sequencing used immunoSEQ multiplex PCR; TCRdb keeps in-frame clones, though not all of them. The sample lists about 100,000 clones; roughly nine tenths were seen once. This receptor was obtained from an adult in good health. The source was peripheral blood, collected on day 0 of AZD1222 vaccination.

CDR3 coding DNA: TGTGCCAGCAGTTTATTAGGGACAGGGATCGAAGATACGCAGTATTTT. Protein sequence: CASSLLGTGIEDTQYF. The rearrangement uses TRBV28 and TRBJ2-3; 9 positions match TRBD1. The ends lost 1 base at V and 5 bases at J; junction bases unmatched: 7. Per germline, CDR1 MDHEN and CDR2 SYDVKM. The CDR3 loop spans 16 amino acids. The complete variable domain, with remaining parts taken from reference TRBV28 and TRBJ2-3, reads DVKVTQSSRYLVKRTGEKVFLECVQDMDHENMFWYRQDPGLGLRLIYFSYDVKMKEKGDIPEGYSVSREKKERFSLILESASTNQTSMYLCASSLLGTGIEDTQYFGPGTRLTVL.